A selection of T cell receptor beta chains follows, all from one sample in a study of cytomegalovirus exposure and HLA in healthy donors. The table came from immunoSEQ multiplex PCR; TCRdb's copy has only in-frame clones and leaves some out. The data show about 190,000 clones, about 76% seen once. Sequenced sample: PBMCs. These receptors came from a woman aged 50 to 65 in good health and CMV-seronegative. The CDR3 runs from the conserved cysteine through the conserved F or W. The D gene is left open where the match is weak. The size entry is marked missing in some rows and otherwise reads once, few, many or a size class.

v_call,d_call,clone_size,j_call,cdr3_aa,cdr3_nt
TRBV18,TRBD2,once,TRBJ2-7,CASSSLTGTSGRAHEQYF,TGTGCCAGCTCATCATTAACCGGGACTAGCGGGAGAGCCCACGAGCAGTACTTC
TRBV19,.,.,TRBJ1-5,CASSFLSTRGNQPQHF,TGTGCCAGTAGTTTCCTCTCAACTAGGGGCAATCAGCCCCAGCATTTT
TRBV6-6,.,.,TRBJ2-1,CASRINVGQNEQFF,TGTGCCAGCAGGATTAATGTTGGGCAGAATGAGCAGTTCTTC
TRBV5-4,.,.,TRBJ2-7,CASSFSGPYEQYF,TGTGCCAGCAGCTTTTCAGGTCCCTACGAGCAGTACTTC
TRBV6-5,TRBD1,.,TRBJ2-3,CASTSTGYTDTQYF,TGTGCCAGCACCTCGACAGGGTACACAGATACGCAGTATTTT
TRBV7-8,TRBD2,.,TRBJ2-3,CASRKPPGGQRPDTQYF,TGTGCCAGCAGAAAACCCCCGGGGGGGCAACGGCCAGATACGCAGTATTTT
TRBV19,.,.,TRBJ1-2,CASSTPRGTGSSRYGYTF,TGTGCCAGTAGTACCCCGAGGGGCACAGGGAGTTCCCGGTATGGCTACACCTTC
TRBV6-6,.,few,TRBJ2-7,CASSYSFGYEQYF,TGTGCCAGCAGTTACTCGTTCGGCTACGAGCAGTACTTC
TRBV5-5,TRBD1,.,TRBJ2-7,CATQSGDRFIHEQYF,TGTGCCACCCAATCGGGGGACAGGTTCATCCACGAGCAGTACTTC
TRBV9,.,.,TRBJ1-6,CASSATEYSPLHF,TGTGCCAGCAGCGCTACGGAGTATTCACCCCTCCACTTT
TRBV7-2,TRBD1,.,TRBJ2-7,CASRSSGTGSHEQYF,TGTGCCAGCAGGTCCTCCGGGACAGGGTCCCACGAGCAGTACTTC
TRBV20-1,.,.,TRBJ2-7,CSAYPHEQYF,TGCAGTGCCTACCCCCACGAGCAGTACTTC
TRBV7-9,.,.,TRBJ2-2,CSSSFAWQGGTGELFF,TGTTCCAGCAGCTTCGCTTGGCAGGGAGGCACCGGGGAGCTGTTTTTT
TRBV7-2,.,.,TRBJ1-2,CASSLATTGSYTF,TGTGCCAGCAGCTTAGCTACGACAGGTAGCTACACCTTC
TRBV7-3,TRBD2,.,TRBJ2-1,CASSSIAGVSYNEQFF,TGTGCCAGCAGCTCCATAGCGGGAGTTTCTTACAATGAGCAGTTCTTC
TRBV6-6,.,.,TRBJ1-1,CASSRATEAFF,TGTGCCAGCAGTAGAGCCACTGAAGCTTTCTTT
TRBV7-9,TRBD1,.,TRBJ2-3,CASSSGQAGPDTQYF,TGTGCCAGCAGCTCCGGACAGGCCGGCCCAGATACGCAGTATTTT
TRBV5-6,.,once,TRBJ2-3,CASSPRYRSTDTQYF,TGTGCCAGCAGCCCCCGTTACAGGTCCACAGATACGCAGTATTTT
TRBV19,TRBD1,.,TRBJ2-3,CASRGQTFSDTQYF,TGTGCCAGTAGGGGACAGACGTTCAGTGATACGCAGTATTTT
TRBV19,.,.,TRBJ1-5,CASSVLGGVVQPQHF,TGTGCCAGTAGTGTCCTGGGGGGGGTAGTACAGCCCCAGCATTTT
TRBV23-1,TRBD1,few,TRBJ2-3,CASRGQGRDTDTQYF,TGCGCCAGCAGAGGACAGGGTAGGGATACAGATACGCAGTATTTT
TRBV5-1,.,.,TRBJ2-1,CASSLALGDYNEQFF,TGCGCCAGCAGCTTGGCTTTAGGAGACTACAATGAGCAGTTCTTC
TRBV6-1,TRBD1,few,TRBJ2-7,CASSVGQLPSYEQYF,TGTGCCAGCAGCGTGGGACAGTTACCCTCCTACGAGCAGTACTTC
TRBV18,TRBD1,.,TRBJ1-5,CASSRQGAEQPQHF,TGTGCCAGCTCAAGACAGGGGGCAGAACAGCCCCAGCATTTT
TRBV7-9,.,.,TRBJ2-1,CASSSGASYNEQFF,TGTGCCAGCAGCTCAGGGGCCTCCTACAATGAGCAGTTCTTC
TRBV29-1,TRBD1,.,TRBJ2-7,CSILAVGTGGREQYF,TGCAGCATTCTGGCCGTCGGGACAGGGGGACGCGAGCAGTACTTC
TRBV7-9,TRBD2,.,TRBJ2-7,CASSSGAGVLSYEQYF,TGTGCCAGCAGCTCCGGCGCGGGGGTCCTCTCCTACGAGCAGTACTTC
TRBV21-1,.,.,TRBJ2-7,CASSKEDRTPYEQYF,TGTGCCAGCAGCAAGGAGGACAGAACCCCCTACGAGCAGTACTTC
TRBV15,.,.,TRBJ1-5,CATSRDAGNSNQPQHF,TGTGCCACCAGCAGAGATGCGGGTAATAGCAATCAGCCCCAGCATTTT
TRBV6-6,.,.,TRBJ1-3,CATKPGSSGNTIYF,TGTGCCACTAAACCCGGGAGCTCTGGAAACACCATATATTTT
TRBV9,TRBD1,few,TRBJ1-1,CASSPRTGGPEAFF,TGTGCCAGCAGCCCCAGGACAGGGGGCCCTGAAGCTTTCTTT
TRBV28,TRBD1,.,TRBJ1-3,CASSSGGPKTIYF,TGTGCCAGCAGCTCAGGGGGCCCGAAGACCATATATTTT
TRBV9,.,.,TRBJ1-2,CASSPYPTDYNYGYTF,TGTGCCAGCAGCCCCTACCCGACAGATTATAACTATGGCTACACCTTC
TRBV11-2,TRBD1,.,TRBJ1-1,CASSESTGLNTEAFF,TGTGCCAGCAGCGAATCGACAGGGTTAAACACTGAAGCTTTCTTT
TRBV11-1,.,few,TRBJ1-6,CASSRTRSYNSPLHF,TGTGCCAGCAGTCGGACTCGCTCCTATAATTCACCCCTCCACTTT